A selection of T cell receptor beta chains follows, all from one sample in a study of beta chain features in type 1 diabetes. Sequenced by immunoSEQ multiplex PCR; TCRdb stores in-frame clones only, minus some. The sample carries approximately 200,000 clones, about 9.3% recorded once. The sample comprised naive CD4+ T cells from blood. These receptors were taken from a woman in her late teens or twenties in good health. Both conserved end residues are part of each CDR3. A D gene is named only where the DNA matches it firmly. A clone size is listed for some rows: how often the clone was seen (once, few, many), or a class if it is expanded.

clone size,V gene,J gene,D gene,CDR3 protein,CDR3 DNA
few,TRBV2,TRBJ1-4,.,CASGDGGWEKLFF,TGTGCCAGCGGGGATGGGGGCTGGGAAAAACTGTTTTTT
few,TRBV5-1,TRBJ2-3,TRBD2,CASSLRAGGTDTQYF,TGCGCCAGCAGCTTAAGAGCGGGGGGCACAGATACGCAGTATTTT
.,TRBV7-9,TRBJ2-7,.,CASSRAGGGNYEQYF,TGTGCCAGCAGCCGAGCGGGTGGCGGAAATTACGAGCAGTACTTC
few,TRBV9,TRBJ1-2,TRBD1,CASSPGTGDYGYTF,TGTGCCAGCAGCCCCGGGACAGGGGACTATGGCTACACCTTC
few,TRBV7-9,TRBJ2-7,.,CASSLSTGGAYEQYF,TGTGCCAGCAGCTTATCCACAGGCGGCGCCTACGAGCAGTACTTC
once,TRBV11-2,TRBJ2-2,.,CASSFQETVPGSGELFF,TGTGCCAGCAGCTTCCAGGAGACAGTCCCCGGGTCCGGGGAGCTGTTTTTT
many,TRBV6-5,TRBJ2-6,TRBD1,CASRGRGPGANVLTF,TGTGCCAGCAGGGGAAGGGGGCCTGGGGCCAACGTCCTGACTTTC
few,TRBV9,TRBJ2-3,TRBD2,CASSVTGGQLSTDTQYF,TGTGCCAGCAGCGTAACGGGAGGGCAACTCTCCACAGATACGCAGTATTTT
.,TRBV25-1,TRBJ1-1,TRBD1,CASRASGGTEAFF,TGTGCCAGCAGAGCATCAGGGGGCACTGAAGCTTTCTTT
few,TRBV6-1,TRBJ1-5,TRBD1,CASRWRGTGNQPQHF,TGTGCCAGCAGGTGGAGAGGGACAGGGAATCAGCCCCAGCATTTT
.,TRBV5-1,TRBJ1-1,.,CASSFTGEDTEAFF,TGCGCCAGCAGCTTCACCGGGGAGGACACTGAAGCTTTCTTT
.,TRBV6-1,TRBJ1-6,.,CASSEKSTLNNSPLHF,TGTGCCAGCAGTGAAAAGTCCACTCTCAATAATTCACCCCTCCACTTT
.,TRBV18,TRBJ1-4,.,CASSPPGEGSEKLFF,TGTGCCAGCTCACCACCGGGAGAAGGGAGTGAAAAACTGTTTTTT
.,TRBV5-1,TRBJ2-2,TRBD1,CASSPDRDTGELFF,TGCGCCAGCAGCCCCGACAGGGACACCGGGGAGCTGTTTTTT
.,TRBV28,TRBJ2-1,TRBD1,CASRRTGTGSYNEQFF,TGTGCCAGCAGACGTACCGGGACAGGATCATACAATGAGCAGTTCTTC
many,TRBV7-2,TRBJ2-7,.,CASSNAGPQSLEQYF,TGTGCCAGCAGCAATGCGGGCCCACAATCGCTCGAGCAGTACTTC
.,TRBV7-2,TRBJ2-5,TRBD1,CASSLRQGEGTQYF,TGTGCCAGCAGCCTAAGACAGGGAGAGGGGACCCAGTACTTC
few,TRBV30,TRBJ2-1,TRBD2,CAWVGIGLAGNEQFF,TGTGCCTGGGTCGGAATAGGACTAGCGGGGAATGAGCAGTTCTTC
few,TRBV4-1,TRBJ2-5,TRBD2,CASSQDWAGERGETQYF,TGCGCCAGCAGCCAAGATTGGGCGGGGGAGCGGGGGGAGACCCAGTACTTC
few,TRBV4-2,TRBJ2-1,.,CASSQDRLSGEQFF,TGTGCCAGCAGCCAAGATAGGCTTTCGGGGGAGCAGTTCTTC
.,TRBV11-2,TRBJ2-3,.,CASSLVRRGTDTQYF,TGTGCCAGCAGCTTAGTCCGGCGGGGCACAGATACGCAGTATTTT
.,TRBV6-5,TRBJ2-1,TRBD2,CAARVSGSDEQFF,TGTGCCGCGCGGGTTAGCGGGAGTGATGAGCAGTTCTTC
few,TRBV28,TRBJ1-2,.,CASSFLDRNYGYTF,TGTGCCAGCAGTTTCCTCGACAGGAACTATGGCTACACCTTC
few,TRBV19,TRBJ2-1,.,CASSRVRGSDSYNEQFF,TGTGCCAGTAGTAGGGTTCGGGGGAGTGACTCCTACAATGAGCAGTTCTTC
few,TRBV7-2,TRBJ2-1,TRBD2,CASSQGLAGVHEQFF,TGTGCCAGCAGCCAGGGACTAGCGGGAGTCCATGAGCAGTTCTTC
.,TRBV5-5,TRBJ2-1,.,CASSSSGGTTYNEQFF,TGTGCCAGCAGCTCTTCTGGCGGAACTACCTACAATGAGCAGTTCTTC
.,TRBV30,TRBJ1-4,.,CAWAGGPLEKLFF,TGTGCCTGGGCGGGTGGGCCCCTAGAAAAACTGTTTTTT
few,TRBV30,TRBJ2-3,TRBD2,CAWDPRGAKDTQYF,TGTGCCTGGGACCCGCGGGGGGCGAAAGATACGCAGTATTTT
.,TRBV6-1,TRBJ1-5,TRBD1,CASSERLDRGRNQPQHF,TGTGCCAGCAGTGAGCGTCTGGACAGGGGGCGTAATCAGCCCCAGCATTTT
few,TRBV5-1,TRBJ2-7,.,CASSELPGKLEQYF,TGCGCCAGCAGCGAATTGCCGGGAAAGTTAGAGCAGTACTTC
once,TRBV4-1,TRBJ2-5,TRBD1,CASSRDRAQETQYF,TGTGCCAGCAGCCGAGACAGGGCCCAAGAGACCCAGTACTTC
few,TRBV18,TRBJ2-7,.,CASSPMTVDEQYF,TGTGCCAGCTCCCCGATGACAGTGGACGAGCAGTACTTC
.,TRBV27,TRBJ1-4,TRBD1,CASGLTGRVATNEKLFF,TGTGCCAGCGGTCTGACAGGGCGGGTTGCAACTAATGAAAAACTGTTTTTT
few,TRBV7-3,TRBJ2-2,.,CASSSGRGGTGELFF,TGTGCCAGCAGCTCTGGCAGGGGTGGGACCGGGGAGCTGTTTTTT
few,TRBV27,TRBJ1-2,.,CASSSTGRGSGYTF,TGTGCCAGCAGCAGCACTGGACGGGGGAGCGGCTACACCTTC
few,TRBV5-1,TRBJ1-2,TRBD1,CASSEDRGSGYTF,TGCGCCAGCAGCGAAGACAGGGGTAGCGGCTACACCTTC
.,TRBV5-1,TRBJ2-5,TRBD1,CASSLGLRDSQETQYF,TGCGCCAGCAGCTTGGGACTCCGGGACAGTCAAGAGACCCAGTACTTC
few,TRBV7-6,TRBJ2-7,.,CASSPIRGYEQYF,TGTGCCAGCAGCCCTATAAGGGGCTACGAGCAGTACTTC
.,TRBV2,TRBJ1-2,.,CASSEERATWGGGGYTF,TGTGCCAGCAGTGAAGAGCGGGCCACATGGGGAGGAGGTGGCTACACCTTC
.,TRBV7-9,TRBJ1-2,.,CASSLLGSQAHGYTF,TGTGCCAGCAGCTTATTAGGTTCGCAGGCCCATGGCTACACCTTC
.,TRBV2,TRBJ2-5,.,CASLGLLQETQYF,TGTGCCAGCCTGGGACTCCTCCAAGAGACCCAGTACTTC
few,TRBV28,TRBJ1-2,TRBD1,CASRIHRGGYGYTF,TGTGCCAGCAGGATCCACAGGGGTGGCTATGGCTACACCTTC
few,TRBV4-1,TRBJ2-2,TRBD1,CASTPFGTGVPNTGELFF,TGCGCCAGCACCCCCTTTGGGACAGGGGTTCCGAACACCGGGGAGCTGTTTTTT
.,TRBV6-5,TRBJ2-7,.,CASSWGRTTHYEQYF,TGTGCCAGCAGTTGGGGGAGGACTACTCACTACGAGCAGTACTTC
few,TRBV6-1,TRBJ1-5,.,CASSEGLFREPQHF,TGTGCCAGCAGTGAAGGCTTGTTCAGGGAGCCCCAGCATTTT
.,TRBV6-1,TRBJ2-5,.,CASSEKRGGETQYF,TGTGCCAGCAGTGAAAAAAGGGGTGGAGAGACCCAGTACTTC
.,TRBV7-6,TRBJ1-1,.,CASSFPGTDTEAFF,TGTGCCAGCAGCTTCCCGGGTACCGACACTGAAGCTTTCTTT
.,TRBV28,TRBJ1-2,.,CASSPKFQTTRGYTF,TGTGCCAGCAGTCCCAAGTTTCAGACAACTCGAGGCTACACCTTC
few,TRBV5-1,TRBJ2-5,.,CASSLAGEEETQYF,TGCGCCAGCAGCTTGGCGGGGGAGGAAGAGACCCAGTACTTC
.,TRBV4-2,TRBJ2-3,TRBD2,CASSLTLAGEPQYF,TGTGCCAGCAGCCTGACCTTAGCGGGAGAGCCGCAGTATTTT
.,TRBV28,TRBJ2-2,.,CASSPPGVGLGNTGELFF,TGTGCCAGCAGTCCCCCGGGGGTTGGTCTAGGTAACACCGGGGAGCTGTTTTTT
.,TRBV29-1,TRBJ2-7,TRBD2,CSAARGGEQYF,TGCAGCGCCGCGCGGGGGGGAGAGCAGTACTTC
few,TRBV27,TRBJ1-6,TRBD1,CASSLRTGGPVGSPLHF,TGTGCCAGCAGTTTACGGACAGGCGGCCCTGTCGGTTCACCCCTCCACTTT
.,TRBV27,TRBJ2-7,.,CASSFGTLQYF,TGTGCCAGCAGTTTCGGGACACTCCAGTACTTC
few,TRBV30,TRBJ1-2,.,CALAVEDYGYTF,TGTGCCCTGGCGGTTGAGGACTATGGCTACACCTTC
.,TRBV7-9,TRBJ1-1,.,CASRPAGMLTNTEAFF,TGTGCCAGCAGACCGGCAGGGATGTTGACGAACACTGAAGCTTTCTTT